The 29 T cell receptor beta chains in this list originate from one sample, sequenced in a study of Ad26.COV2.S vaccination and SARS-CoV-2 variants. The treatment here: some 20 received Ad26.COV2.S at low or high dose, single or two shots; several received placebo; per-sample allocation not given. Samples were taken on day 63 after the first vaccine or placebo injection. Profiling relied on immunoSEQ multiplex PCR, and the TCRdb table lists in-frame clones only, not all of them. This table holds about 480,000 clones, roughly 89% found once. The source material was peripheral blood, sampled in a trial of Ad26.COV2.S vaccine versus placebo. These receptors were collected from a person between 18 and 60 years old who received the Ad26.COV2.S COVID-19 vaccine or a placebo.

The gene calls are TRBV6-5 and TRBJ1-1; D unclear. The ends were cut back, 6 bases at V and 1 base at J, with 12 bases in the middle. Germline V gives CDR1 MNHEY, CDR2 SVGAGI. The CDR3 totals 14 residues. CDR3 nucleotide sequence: TGTGCCAGCAGGAGAGGATACGCGAACACTGAAGCTTTCTTT. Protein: CASRRGYANTEAFF.

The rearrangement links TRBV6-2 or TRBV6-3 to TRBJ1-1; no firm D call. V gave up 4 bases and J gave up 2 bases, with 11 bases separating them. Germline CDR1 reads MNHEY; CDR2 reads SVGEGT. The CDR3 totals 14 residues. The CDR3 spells CASSLGGINTEAFF. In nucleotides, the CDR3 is TGTGCCAGCAGTTTAGGAGGAATTAACACTGAAGCTTTCTTT.

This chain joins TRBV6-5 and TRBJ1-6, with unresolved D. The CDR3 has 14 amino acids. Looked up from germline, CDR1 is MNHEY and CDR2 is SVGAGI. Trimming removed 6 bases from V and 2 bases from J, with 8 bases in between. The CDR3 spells CASRDRAYNSPLHF. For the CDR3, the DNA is TGTGCCAGCAGGGATAGGGCCTATAATTCACCCCTCCACTTT.

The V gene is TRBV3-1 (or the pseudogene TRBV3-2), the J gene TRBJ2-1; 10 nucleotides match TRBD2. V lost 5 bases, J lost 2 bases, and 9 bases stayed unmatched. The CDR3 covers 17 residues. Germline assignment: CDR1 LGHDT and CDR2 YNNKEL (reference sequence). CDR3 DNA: TGTGCCAGCAGCTTTCTAGCGGGAGTGGGCACCTACAATGAGCAGTTCTTC. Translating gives CASSFLAGVGTYNEQFF.

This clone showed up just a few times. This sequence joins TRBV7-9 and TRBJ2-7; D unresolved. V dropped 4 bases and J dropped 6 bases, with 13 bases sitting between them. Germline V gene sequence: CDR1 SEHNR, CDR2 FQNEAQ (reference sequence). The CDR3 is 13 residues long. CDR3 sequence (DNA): TGTGCCAGCAGCTCAGGATCCTACGTCGAGCAGTACTTC. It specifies CASSSGSYVEQYF.

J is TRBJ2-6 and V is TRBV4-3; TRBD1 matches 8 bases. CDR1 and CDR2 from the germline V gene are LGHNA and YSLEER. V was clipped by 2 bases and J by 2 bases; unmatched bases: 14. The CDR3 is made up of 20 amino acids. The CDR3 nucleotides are TGCGCCAGCAGCCAAACAACCAGGGGGCTCGTAAGCGCTGGGGCCAACGTCCTGACTTTC. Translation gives CASSQTTRGLVSAGANVLTF.

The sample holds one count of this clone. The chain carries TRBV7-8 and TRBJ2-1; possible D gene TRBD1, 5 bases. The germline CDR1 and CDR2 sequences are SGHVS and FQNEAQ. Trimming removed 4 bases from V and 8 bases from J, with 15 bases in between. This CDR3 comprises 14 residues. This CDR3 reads CASSSRKGNDEQFF. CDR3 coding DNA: TGTGCCAGCAGCTCCCGAAAGGGGAACGATGAGCAGTTCTTC.

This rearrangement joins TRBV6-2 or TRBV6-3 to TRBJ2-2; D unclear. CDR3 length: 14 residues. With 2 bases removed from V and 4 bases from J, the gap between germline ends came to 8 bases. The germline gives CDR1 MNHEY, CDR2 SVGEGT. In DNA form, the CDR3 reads TGTGCCAGCAGTTACCTGGCTGGCACCGGGGAGCTGTTTTTT. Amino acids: CASSYLAGTGELFF.

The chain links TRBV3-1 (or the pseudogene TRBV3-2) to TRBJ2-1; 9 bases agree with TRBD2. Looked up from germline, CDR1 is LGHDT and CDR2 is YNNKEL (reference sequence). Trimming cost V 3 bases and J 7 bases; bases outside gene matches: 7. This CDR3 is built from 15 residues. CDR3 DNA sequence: TGTGCCAGCAGCCAGGATAGCGGGAGAGTAAATGAGCAGTTCTTC. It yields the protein CASSQDSGRVNEQFF.

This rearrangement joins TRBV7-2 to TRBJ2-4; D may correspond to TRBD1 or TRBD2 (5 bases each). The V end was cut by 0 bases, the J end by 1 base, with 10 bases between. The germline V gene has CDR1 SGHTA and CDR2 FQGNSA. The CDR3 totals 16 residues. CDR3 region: CASSLAGPGAKNIQYF. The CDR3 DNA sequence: TGTGCCAGCAGCTTAGCGGGACCAGGGGCCAAAAACATTCAGTACTTC.

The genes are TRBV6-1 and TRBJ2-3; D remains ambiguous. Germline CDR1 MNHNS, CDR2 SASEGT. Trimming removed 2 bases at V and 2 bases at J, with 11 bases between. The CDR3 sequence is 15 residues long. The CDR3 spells CASSELPLPTDTQYF. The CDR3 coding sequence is TGTGCCAGCAGTGAACTCCCCCTACCCACAGATACGCAGTATTTT.

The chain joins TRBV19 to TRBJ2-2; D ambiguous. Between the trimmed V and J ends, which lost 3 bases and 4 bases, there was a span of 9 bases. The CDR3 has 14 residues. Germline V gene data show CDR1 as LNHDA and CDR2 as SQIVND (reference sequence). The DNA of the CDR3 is TGTGCCAGTAGTATTAGTGATACCACCGGGGAGCTGTTTTTT. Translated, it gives CASSISDTTGELFF.

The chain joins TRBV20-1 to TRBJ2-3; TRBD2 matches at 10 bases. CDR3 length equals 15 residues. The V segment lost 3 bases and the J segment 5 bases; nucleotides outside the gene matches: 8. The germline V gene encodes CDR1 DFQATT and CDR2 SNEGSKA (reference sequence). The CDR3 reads CSASTLAGAQDTQYF. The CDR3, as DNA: TGCAGTGCTAGTACGCTAGCGGGAGCTCAAGATACGCAGTATTTT.

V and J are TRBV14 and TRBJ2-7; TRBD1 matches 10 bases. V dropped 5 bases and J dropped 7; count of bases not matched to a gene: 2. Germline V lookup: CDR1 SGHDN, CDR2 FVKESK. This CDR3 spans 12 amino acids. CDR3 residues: CASSGQGVEQYF. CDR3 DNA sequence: TGTGCCAGCAGCGGACAGGGGGTTGAGCAGTACTTC.

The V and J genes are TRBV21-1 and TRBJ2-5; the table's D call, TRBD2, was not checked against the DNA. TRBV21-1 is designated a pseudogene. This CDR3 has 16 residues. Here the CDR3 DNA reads TGTGCCAGCAGCCTCCAAAGACTAGATTTGGGGGAGACCCAGTACTTC. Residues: CASSLQRLDLGETQYF.

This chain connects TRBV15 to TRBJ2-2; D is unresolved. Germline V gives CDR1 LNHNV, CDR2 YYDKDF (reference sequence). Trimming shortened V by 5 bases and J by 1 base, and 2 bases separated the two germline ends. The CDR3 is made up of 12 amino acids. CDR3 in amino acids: CATSRNTGELFF. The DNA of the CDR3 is TGTGCCACCAGCCGGAACACCGGGGAGCTGTTTTTT. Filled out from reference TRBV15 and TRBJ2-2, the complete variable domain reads DAMVIQNPRYQVTQFGKPVTLSCSQTLNHNVMYWYQQKSSQAPKLLFHYYDKDFNNEADTPDNFQSRRPNTSFCFLDIRSPGLGDTAMYLCATSRNTGELFFGEGSRLTVL.

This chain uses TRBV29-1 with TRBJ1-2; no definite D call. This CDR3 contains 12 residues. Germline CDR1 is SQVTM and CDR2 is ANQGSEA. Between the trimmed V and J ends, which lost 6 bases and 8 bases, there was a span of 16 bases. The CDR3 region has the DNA TGCAGCGTGAGTACAGAAGCGGCCGGCTACACCTTC. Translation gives CSVSTEAAGYTF.

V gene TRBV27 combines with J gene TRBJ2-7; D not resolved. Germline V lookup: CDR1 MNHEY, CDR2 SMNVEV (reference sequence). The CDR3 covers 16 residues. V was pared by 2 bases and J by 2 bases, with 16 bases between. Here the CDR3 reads CASSLSPHISTYEQYF. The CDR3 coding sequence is TGTGCCAGCAGTTTAAGCCCCCATATTAGTACCTACGAGCAGTACTTC.

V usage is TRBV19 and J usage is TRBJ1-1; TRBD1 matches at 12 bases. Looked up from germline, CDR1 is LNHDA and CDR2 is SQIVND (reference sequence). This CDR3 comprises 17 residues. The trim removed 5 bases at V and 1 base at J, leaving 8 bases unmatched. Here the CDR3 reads CASSVHRDRGQNTEAFF. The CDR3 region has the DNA TGTGCCAGTAGTGTCCACCGGGACAGGGGGCAGAACACTGAAGCTTTCTTT.

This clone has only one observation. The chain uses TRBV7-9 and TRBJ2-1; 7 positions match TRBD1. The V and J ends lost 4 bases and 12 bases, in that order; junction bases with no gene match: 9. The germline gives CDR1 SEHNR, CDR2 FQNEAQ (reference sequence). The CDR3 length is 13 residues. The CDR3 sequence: CASSSKGQARQFF. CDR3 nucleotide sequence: TGTGCCAGCAGCTCCAAAGGACAGGCAAGGCAGTTCTTC.

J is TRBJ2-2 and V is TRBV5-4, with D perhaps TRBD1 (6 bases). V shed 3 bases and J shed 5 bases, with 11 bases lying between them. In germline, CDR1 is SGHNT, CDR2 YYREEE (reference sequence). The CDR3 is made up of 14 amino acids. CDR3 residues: CASSSQGRTGELFF. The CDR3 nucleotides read TGTGCCAGCAGCTCACAGGGACGAACCGGGGAGCTGTTTTTT.

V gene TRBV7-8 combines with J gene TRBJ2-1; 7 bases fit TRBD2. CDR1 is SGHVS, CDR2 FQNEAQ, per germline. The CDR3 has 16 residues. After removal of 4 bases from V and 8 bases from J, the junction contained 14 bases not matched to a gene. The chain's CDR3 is CASSYPRLALIHEQFF. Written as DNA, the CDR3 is TGTGCCAGCAGCTACCCGAGACTAGCTCTTATCCATGAGCAGTTCTTC.

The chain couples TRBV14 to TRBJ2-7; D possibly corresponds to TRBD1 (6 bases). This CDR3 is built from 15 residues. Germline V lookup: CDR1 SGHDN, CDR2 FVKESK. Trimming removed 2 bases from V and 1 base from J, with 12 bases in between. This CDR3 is CASSQLTGKSYEQYF. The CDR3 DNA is TGTGCCAGCAGCCAACTCACAGGGAAATCCTACGAGCAGTACTTC.

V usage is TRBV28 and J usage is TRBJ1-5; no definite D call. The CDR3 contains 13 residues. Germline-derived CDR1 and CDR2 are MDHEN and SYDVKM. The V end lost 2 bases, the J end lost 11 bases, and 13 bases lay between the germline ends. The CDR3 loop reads CASSLGTRKAQHF. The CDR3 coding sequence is TGTGCCAGCAGTTTAGGCACCCGAAAGGCCCAGCATTTT.

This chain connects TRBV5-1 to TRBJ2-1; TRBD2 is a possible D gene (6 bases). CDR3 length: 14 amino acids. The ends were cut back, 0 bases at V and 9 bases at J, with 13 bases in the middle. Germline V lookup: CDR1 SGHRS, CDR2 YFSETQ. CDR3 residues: CASSLASLRGEQFF. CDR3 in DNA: TGCGCCAGCAGCTTGGCGTCGTTGCGGGGTGAGCAGTTCTTC.

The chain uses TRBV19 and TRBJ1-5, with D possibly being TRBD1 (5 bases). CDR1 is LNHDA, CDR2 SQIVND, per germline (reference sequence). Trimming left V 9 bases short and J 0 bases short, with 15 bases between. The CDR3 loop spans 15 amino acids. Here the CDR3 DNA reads TGTGCCAGCGACTGGGGGGGGAGTAGCAATCAGCCCCAGCATTTT. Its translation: CASDWGGSSNQPQHF.

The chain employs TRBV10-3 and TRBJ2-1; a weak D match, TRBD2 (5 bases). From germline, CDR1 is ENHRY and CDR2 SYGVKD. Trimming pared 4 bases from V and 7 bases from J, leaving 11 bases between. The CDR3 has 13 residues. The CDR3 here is CAISGVGVNEQFF. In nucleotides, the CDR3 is TGTGCCATCAGTGGGGTGGGAGTAAATGAGCAGTTCTTC.

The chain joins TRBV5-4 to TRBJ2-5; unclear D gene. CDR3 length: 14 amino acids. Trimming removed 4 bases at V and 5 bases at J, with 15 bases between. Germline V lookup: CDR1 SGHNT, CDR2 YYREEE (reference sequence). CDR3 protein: CASSPEPSAETQYF. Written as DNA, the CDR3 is TGTGCCAGCAGCCCCGAGCCTAGTGCGGAGACCCAGTACTTC.

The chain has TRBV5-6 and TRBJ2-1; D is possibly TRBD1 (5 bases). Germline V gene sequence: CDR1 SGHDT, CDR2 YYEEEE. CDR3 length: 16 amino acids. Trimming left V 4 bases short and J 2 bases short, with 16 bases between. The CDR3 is CASSPFLRGTYNEQFF. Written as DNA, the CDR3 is TGTGCCAGCAGCCCCTTCCTTAGGGGTACCTACAATGAGCAGTTCTTC.